This T cell receptor (beta chain) was identified in a study of shared clonotypes between healthy human individuals. The CDR3 consists of 14 residues. Germline V gene lookup returns CDR1 SGHTA and CDR2 FQGTGA. With 5 bases removed from V and 1 base from J, the gap between germline ends came to 10 bases. Profiled with immunoSEQ multiplex PCR; TCRdb holds only in-frame clones, not every one. This repertoire shows 950,000 to 1,200,000 clones, around 77% found once; its top ten account for about 0.94%. Sequencing was carried out using memory CD4+ T cells from PBMCs. As for subset: CD45RA-negative fraction. The clonotype was recovered from a man in his late teens or twenties in good health. Some clones in this sample may be carry-over from other donors' samples. The V and J genes are TRBV7-3 and TRBJ2-3, with D possibly called TRBD1 or TRBD2 (6 bases each). CDR3 amino acids: CASSVRGGTDTQYF. CDR3 DNA: TGTGCCAGCAGCGTTAGGGGGGGCACAGATACGCAGTATTTT.